The T cell receptor beta chain under discussion was sequenced for a study of T-cell reconstitution after alpha-beta-depleted transplantation in children. Unique molecular identifiers featured in how the TCRbeta library was prepared. One entry per CDR3 protein, called by TCRdb with MiXCR from the PCR reads. The profile shows 250,000 to 300,000 distinct CDR3 sequences, almost 10% of them singletons. This clonotype was observed a few times. The sequence derives from a human donor who donated a stem cell graft to a child with SCID. Sequencing used PBMCs from the stem cell graft donor, obtained from the stem cell graft.

The CDR3 region is CASRTAMRLFF. For the CDR3, the DNA is TGTGCCAGCCGGACAGCCATGCGACTGTTTTTT. This chain uses TRBV25-1 with TRBJ1-4, with D possibly being TRBD1 (6 bases). V was pared by 8 bases and J by 13 bases, with 14 bases between. This CDR3 comprises 11 residues. In germline, CDR1 is MGHDK, CDR2 SYGVNS. Full variable domain (rest looked up from reference TRBV25-1 and TRBJ1-4): EADIYQTPRYLVIGTGKKITLECSQTMGHDKMYWYQQDPGMELHLIHYSYGVNSTEKGDLSSESTVSRIRTEHFPLTLESARPSHTSQYLCASRTAMRLFFGSGTQLSVL.